This entry features one T cell receptor (beta chain) sequence. The data were taken from a study of blood T cell repertoires in COVID-19. Study as a whole: Acute and convalescent COVID-19 samples came from the United States, Italy and Spain. The analysed material was cDNA or gDNA that came from T cells, B-cell-depleted T cells, or PBMCs.

In the original processing: Amplified reference gene primers provided the basis for estimating nucleated cell counts. Libraries were prepared by immunoSEQ multiplex PCR; TCRdb keeps only in-frame clonotypes and omits some of them. The D gene and trimming were derived from the DNA, and the V and J assignments and clone size from that table. The sample includes 120,000 or so clones, around 89% of them seen just once. CDR3 length: 15 residues. Germline V lookup: CDR1 WNHNN, CDR2 SYGVQD (reference sequence). Trimming took off 3 bases at V and 8 bases at J, with 16 bases between the two ends. V is TRBV10-1 and J is TRBJ1-4, with D uncertain. The sequenced sample was peripheral blood. This clonotype was obtained from a man aged 45 to 65 with acute or convalescent COVID-19. The CDR3 DNA reads TGCGCCAGCAGTGATGATAAGAGCGCCGGGGAAAAACTGTTTTTT. Protein sequence: CASSDDKSAGEKLFF.